This T cell receptor (beta chain) was profiled in a study of shared clonotypes between healthy human individuals. General study findings and limits: Sorted-subset samples were not fully sequenced, rarefaction indicated. It was the few donors that limited the genetic and exposure-history diversity represented.

In regard to this clone: Its antigen is not known.

In the original processing: There were no quality scores in the junction-only immunoSEQ sequences, so filtering differed. Here immunoSEQ multiplex PCR was the method, and the copy in TCRdb shows in-frame clones only, minus some. From that table come the V and J calls and clone size; the DNA was used to work out D and trimming. The sample lists approximately 400,000 clones; roughly 96% were seen once. The CDR3 loop spans 13 amino acids. Germline CDR1 and CDR2: SQVTM and ANQGSEA. V trimming: 6 bases; J trimming: 4 bases; junction bases outside the gene matches: 6. Material: memory CD8+ T cells sorted from blood. Subset here: CD45RO+ cells pooled with CCR7-negative TemRA cells. V is TRBV29-1 and J is TRBJ2-1, with 7 nucleotides matching TRBD1. This TCR was sampled from a young man in good health. CDR3 DNA: TGCAGCGTCACACCGGGACAGTACAATGAGCAGTTCTTC. This sequence encodes CSVTPGQYNEQFF.